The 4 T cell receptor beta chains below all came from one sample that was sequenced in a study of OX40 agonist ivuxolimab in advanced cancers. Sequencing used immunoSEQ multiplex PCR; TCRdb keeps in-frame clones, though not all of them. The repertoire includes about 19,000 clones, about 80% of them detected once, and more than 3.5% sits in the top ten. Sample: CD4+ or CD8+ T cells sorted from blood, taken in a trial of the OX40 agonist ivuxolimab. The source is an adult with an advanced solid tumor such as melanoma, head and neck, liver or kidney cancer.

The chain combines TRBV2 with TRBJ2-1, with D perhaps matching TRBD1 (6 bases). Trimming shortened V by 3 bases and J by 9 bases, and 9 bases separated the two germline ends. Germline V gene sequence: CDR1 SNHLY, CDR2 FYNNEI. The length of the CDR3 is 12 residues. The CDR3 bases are TGTGCCAGCAGTGAGACAGGTGGTGAGCAGTTCTTC. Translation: CASSETGGEQFF.

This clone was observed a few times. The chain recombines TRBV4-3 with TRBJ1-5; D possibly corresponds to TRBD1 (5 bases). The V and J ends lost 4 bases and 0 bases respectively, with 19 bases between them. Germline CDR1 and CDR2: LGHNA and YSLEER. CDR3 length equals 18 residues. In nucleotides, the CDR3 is TGCGCCAGCAGCCCGGAGACTATTCAGGGCTATAGCAATCAGCCCCAGCATTTT. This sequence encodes CASSPETIQGYSNQPQHF.

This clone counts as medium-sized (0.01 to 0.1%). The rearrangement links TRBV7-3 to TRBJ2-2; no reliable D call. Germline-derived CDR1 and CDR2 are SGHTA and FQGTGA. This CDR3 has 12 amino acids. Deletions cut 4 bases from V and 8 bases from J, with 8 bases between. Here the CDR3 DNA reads TGTGCCAGCAGCTCCGACTTTGGGGAGCTGTTTTTT. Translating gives CASSSDFGELFF. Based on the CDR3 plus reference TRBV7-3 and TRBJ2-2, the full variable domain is GAGVSQTPSNKVTEKGKYVELRCDPISGHTALYWYRQSLGQGPEFLIYFQGTGAADDSGLPNDRFFAVRPEGSVSTLKIQRTERGDSAVYLCASSSDFGELFFGEGSRLTVL.

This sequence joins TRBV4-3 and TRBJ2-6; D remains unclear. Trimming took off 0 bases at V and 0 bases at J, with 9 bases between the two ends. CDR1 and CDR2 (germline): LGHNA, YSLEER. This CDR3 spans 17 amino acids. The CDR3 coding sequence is TGCGCCAGCAGCCAAGATCTGAGAGGCTCTGGGGCCAACGTCCTGACTTTC. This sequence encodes CASSQDLRGSGANVLTF.